This T cell receptor beta chain was sequenced in a study of cytomegalovirus exposure and HLA in healthy donors. Findings and limits, study-wide: When a later analysis compared HLA-associated TCR beta chains with equally common others, the HLA-associated chains turned out to be more clonally expanded and to have lower generation probabilities.

This clone was seen only a few times. Its cognate antigen is unknown. The length of the CDR3 is 13 residues. Germline CDR1 is SGHTA and CDR2 is FQGTGA. Trimming cost V 5 bases and J 5 bases, with 12 bases left between them. The study ran its PCR with 60 Vbeta and 13 Jbeta primers. The assay was immunoSEQ multiplex PCR, and TCRdb's table has in-frame clones only and misses some. The sample has some 180,000 clones; roughly 82% are singletons. The sample was PBMCs. V usage is TRBV7-3 and J usage is TRBJ1-1; unclear D gene. This sequence originates from a man aged 40-49 years in good health and CMV-seronegative. The CDR3 region is CASSPEAETEAFF. In nucleotides, the CDR3 is TGTGCCAGCAGCCCCGAGGCGGAAACTGAAGCTTTCTTT.